A selection of T cell receptor beta chains follows, all from one sample in a study of blood T cells in healthy people across ages. MiXCR, applied by TCRdb to the 5' RACE reads, yields one record per CDR3 protein. The table includes nearly 800,000 distinct CDR3 sequences, roughly three fifths detected once. Sequenced sample: blood. Receptor source: a man in his forties in good health. Both conserved end residues are part of each CDR3. The order of the fields is D gene, clone size, J gene, V gene, CDR3 protein, CDR3 DNA. D genes are given only for firm matches. Some rows have no size entry. The others give once, few or many, or a class for an expanded clone.

- | - | TRBJ1-2 | TRBV12-3/TRBV12-4 | CASNSRDEYGYTF | TGTGCCTCCAATTCCCGGGATGAGTATGGCTACACCTTC
- | - | TRBJ2-1 | TRBV4-3 | CASSQDGSGFGTTNEQFF | TGCGCCAGCAGCCAAGATGGTTCCGGGTTTGGGACAACTAATGAGCAGTTCTTC
TRBD2 | many | TRBJ2-5 | TRBV11-2 | CASSLVLTTGTSGEETQYF | TGTGCCAGCAGCTTAGTTCTCACAACCGGGACTAGCGGCGAAGAGACCCAGTACTTC
TRBD1 | - | TRBJ2-7 | TRBV29-1 | CSVATGSDEQYF | TGCAGCGTGGCGACAGGGTCGGACGAGCAGTACTTC
- | - | TRBJ2-1 | TRBV14 | CASSQDFGTLGLDEQFF | TGTGCCAGCAGCCAAGATTTTGGGACATTGGGACTCGATGAGCAGTTCTTC
- | - | TRBJ2-3 | TRBV7-6 | CASSARGRGSSADTQYF | TGTGCCAGCAGCGCTCGAGGACGGGGATCTAGCGCAGATACGCAGTATTTT
TRBD2 | once | TRBJ2-2 | TRBV12-3/TRBV12-4 | CASSPGLAGVVGELFF | TGTGCCAGCAGTCCGGGACTAGCGGGAGTAGTAGGGGAGCTGTTTTTT
TRBD2 | - | TRBJ2-1 | TRBV20-1 | CSAREGGYLLAGDGNEQFF | TGCAGTGCTAGAGAGGGGGGTTACCTTCTAGCGGGAGACGGCAATGAGCAGTTCTTC
TRBD1 | - | TRBJ2-7 | TRBV24-1 | CATGEDRDRAYEQYF | TGTGCCACCGGGGAGGACCGGGACAGGGCTTACGAGCAGTACTTC
- | - | TRBJ2-1 | TRBV7-9 | CASSPEPRLQFF | TGTGCCAGCAGCCCTGAGCCCAGGCTCCAGTTCTTC
- | - | TRBJ1-3 | TRBV12-3/TRBV12-4 | CASGGRPAGNTIYF | TGTGCCAGCGGAGGCCGCCCCGCTGGAAACACCATATATTTT
TRBD1 | - | TRBJ2-1 | TRBV4-3 | CASSQEGTDNNEQFF | TGCGCCAGCAGCCAAGAAGGGACAGACAACAATGAGCAGTTCTTC
TRBD1 | - | TRBJ2-7 | TRBV5-4 | CASSSTGTGNGEQYF | TGTGCCAGCAGCTCGACCGGGACAGGGAATGGCGAGCAGTACTTC
- | - | TRBJ1-4 | TRBV20-1 | CSASRGPTLNEKLFF | TGCAGTGCCTCGAGGGGTCCGACCTTAAATGAAAAACTGTTTTTT
- | few | TRBJ2-3 | TRBV20-1 | CSAIVGTDTQYF | TGCAGTGCTATAGTAGGCACAGATACGCAGTATTTT
TRBD1 | - | TRBJ1-4 | TRBV27 | CASSSTGGHEKLFF | TGTGCCAGCAGTTCGACAGGGGGGCATGAAAAACTGTTTTTT
TRBD1 | - | TRBJ2-3 | TRBV28 | CASSPRQGLGDTQYF | TGTGCCAGCAGTCCTAGACAGGGGCTCGGCGATACGCAGTATTTT
TRBD1 | few | TRBJ1-5 | TRBV7-2 | CASSSQGAGQPQHF | TGTGCCAGCAGCTCACAGGGGGCAGGTCAGCCCCAGCATTTT
- | once | TRBJ1-1 | TRBV11-1 | CASSLKHSLTEAFF | TGTGCCAGCAGCTTAAAACATTCACTGACTGAAGCTTTCTTT